Each of the 22 T cell receptor beta chains below was sequenced from the same sample in a study of blood T cell repertoires in COVID-19. Assay: immunoSEQ multiplex PCR; the TCRdb copy retains only in-frame clones and omits some. This sample has 100,000 or so clones, with approximately 81% found just once. Sequenced sample: peripheral blood. Receptor source: a man older than 75 with acute or convalescent COVID-19.

CDR3 coding DNA: TGTGCCAGCAGCCTCGGGACATTCACTGAAGCTTTCTTT. Translating it yields CASSLGTFTEAFF. The genes are TRBV5-4 and TRBJ1-1, with a weak D call TRBD1 (6 bases). V was clipped by 4 bases and J by 4 bases, with 11 bases between them. The germline gives CDR1 SGHNT, CDR2 YYREEE (reference sequence). The CDR3 spans 13 residues.

J is TRBJ1-3 and V is TRBV19; D is perhaps TRBD1 (6 bases). CDR1 LNHDA and CDR2 SQIVND come from the germline V gene (reference sequence). The CDR3 consists of 15 residues. V lost 3 bases, J lost 4 bases, and 13 bases lay in between. CDR3 DNA sequence: TGTGCCAGTAGTATGGCGGACAGCCCAGGAAACACCATATATTTT. Translated, it gives CASSMADSPGNTIYF. The full variable domain, its missing parts supplied by reference TRBV19 and TRBJ1-3, is DGGITQSPKYLFRKEGQNVTLSCEQNLNHDAMYWYRQDPGQGLRLIYYSQIVNDFQKGDIAEGYSVSREKKESFPLTVTSAQKNPTAFYLCASSMADSPGNTIYFGEGSWLTVV.

The genes are TRBV6-1 and TRBJ1-2; tentatively, D is TRBD1 (6 bases). The germline V and J ends were trimmed by 3 bases and 7 bases, with 15 bases remaining between them. CDR1 and CDR2 (germline): MNHNS, SASEGT. This CDR3 has 14 amino acids. The CDR3 protein is CASSDLQGRSGYTF. Written as DNA, the CDR3 is TGTGCCAGCAGTGATCTACAGGGTCGCAGTGGCTACACCTTC.

The chain employs TRBV30 and TRBJ1-3, with D tentatively TRBD1 (6 bases). The germline gives CDR1 GTSNPN, CDR2 SVGIG (reference sequence). This CDR3 has 15 amino acids. The V gene lost 3 bases and the J gene lost 0 bases, with 12 bases spanning the gap. CDR3 region: CAWSRDINSGNTIYF. CDR3 bases: TGTGCCTGGAGCCGGGACATAAACTCTGGAAACACCATATATTTT.

The chain combines TRBV19 with TRBJ1-6; TRBD1 matches 7 bases. CDR1 LNHDA and CDR2 SQIVND come from the germline V gene (reference sequence). V trimming: 5 bases; J trimming: 7 bases; junction bases outside the gene matches: 5. The CDR3 contains 14 residues. CDR3 sequence reads: CASSVGTVNSPLHF. The CDR3 DNA is TGTGCCAGTAGTGTCGGGACAGTAAATTCACCCCTCCACTTT.

This rearrangement joins TRBV5-1 to TRBJ2-1; 9 bases match TRBD1. The germline gives CDR1 SGHRS, CDR2 YFSETQ. J was trimmed by 8 bases and V by 4 bases; bases with no gene match: 10. The CDR3 is 15 residues long. DNA for the CDR3: TGCGCCAGCAGCCGAATACAGGGGGCCGCGGATGAGCAGTTCTTC. Translated, it gives CASSRIQGAADEQFF.

The rearrangement links TRBV7-2 to TRBJ1-2; maybe TRBD1 (5 bases). CDR3 length: 16 amino acids. Germline V gene data show CDR1 as SGHTA and CDR2 as FQGNSA. Trimming pared 5 bases from V and 0 bases from J, leaving 16 bases between. CDR3 region: CASSENLGGANYGYTF. CDR3 nucleotides: TGTGCCAGCAGCGAGAATTTGGGGGGAGCTAACTATGGCTACACCTTC.

This clone was picked up a small number of times. The V gene is TRBV19, the J gene TRBJ2-2; D may be TRBD1 (5 bases). V gave up 4 bases and J gave up 6 bases, with 12 bases separating them. Germline CDR1 reads LNHDA; CDR2 reads SQIVND (reference sequence). CDR3 length: 14 residues. CDR3 bases: TGTGCCAGTAGTAAAACAGGAATAGCCGGGGAGCTGTTTTTT. It translates to CASSKTGIAGELFF.

CDR3 sequence (DNA): TGTGCCACCAGTGATCCTCGGGGTAGCGGGAGAGTAGATACGCAGTATTTT. Translated: CATSDPRGSGRVDTQYF. The chain uses TRBV24-1 and TRBJ2-3, with 9 bases aligning to TRBD2. CDR1 and CDR2 from the germline V gene are KGHDR and SFDVKD. V lost 3 bases to trimming and J lost 5 bases; unmatched junction nucleotides: 11. This CDR3 has 17 amino acids.

This sequence joins TRBV21-1 and TRBJ1-1; the D segment call TRBD1 is taken from the table without a DNA check. TRBV21-1 is reported as a pseudogene. CDR3 length: 16 amino acids. The CDR3 region is CASLGDRGRGWTEAFF. The CDR3 DNA follows: TGTGCCAGCCTAGGGGACAGGGGGCGAGGATGGACTGAAGCTTTCTTT.

J is TRBJ2-7 and V is TRBV6-5, with a possible D match to TRBD2 (6 bases). V shed 2 bases and J shed 6 bases, with 8 bases lying between them. Germline CDR1 MNHEY, CDR2 SVGAGI. The CDR3 covers 12 residues. The CDR3 DNA sequence: TGTGCCAGCAGTTACCTGGGGGGCGAGCAGTACTTC. It specifies CASSYLGGEQYF.

The CDR3 DNA sequence: TGTGCCAGCAGTGACTCGGACAGACCCAGCTCCTACGAGCAGTACTTC. It codes for CASSDSDRPSSYEQYF. The chain has TRBV6-4 and TRBJ2-7; D might be TRBD1 (6 bases). The CDR3 loop spans 16 amino acids. CDR1 MRHNA and CDR2 SNTAGT come from the germline V gene. The V end was cut by 0 bases, the J end by 0 bases, with 12 bases between.

The rearrangement links TRBV2 to TRBJ1-5; no reliable D call. Between the trimmed V and J ends, which lost 0 bases and 0 bases, there was a span of 6 bases. The length of the CDR3 is 15 residues. CDR1 is SNHLY and CDR2 is FYNNEI in the germline V gene. CDR3 loop: CASSEAGLSNQPQHF. Here the CDR3 DNA reads TGTGCCAGCAGTGAAGCTGGACTTAGCAATCAGCCCCAGCATTTT. Based on the CDR3 plus reference TRBV2 and TRBJ1-5, the full variable domain is EPEVTQTPSHQVTQMGQEVILRCVPISNHLYFYWYRQILGQKVEFLVSFYNNEISEKSEIFDDQFSVERPDGSNFTLKIRSTKLEDSAMYFCASSEAGLSNQPQHFGDGTRLSIL.

This chain joins TRBV5-6 and TRBJ1-4; 9 nucleotides agree with TRBD1. Germline-derived CDR1 and CDR2 are SGHDT and YYEEEE. There are 16 residues in the CDR3. V trimming: 4 bases; J trimming: 7 bases; junction bases outside the gene matches: 11. CDR3 loop: CASSPNPGQGFEKLFF. The CDR3 bases are TGTGCCAGCAGCCCTAATCCGGGACAGGGATTTGAAAAACTGTTTTTT.

In nucleotides, the CDR3 is TGTGCCTGGAGCCGCGGACAGGGGGCGCCTACCTTC. This encodes CAWSRGQGAPTF. V usage is TRBV30 and J usage is TRBJ1-2; 11 bases are a match to TRBD1. Germline assignment: CDR1 GTSNPN and CDR2 SVGIG (reference sequence). The CDR3 consists of 12 residues. V lost 3 bases to trimming and J lost 14 bases; unmatched junction nucleotides: 8.

CDR3 sequence: CASRHRDRVSYEQYF. The DNA for the CDR3 is TGTGCCAGCCGCCACCGGGACAGGGTGTCCTACGAGCAGTACTTC. This chain joins TRBV28 and TRBJ2-7; 9 bases align to TRBD1. Losses at the gene ends were 8 bases for V and 1 base for J; bases not matched to a gene: 9. The CDR3 runs to 15 residues. CDR1 is MDHEN and CDR2 is SYDVKM in the germline V gene.

This clone was seen a few times. CDR3 in amino acids: CASSATGSRELFF. In DNA, the CDR3 is TGTGCCAGCAGTGCAACAGGGTCGAGGGAGCTGTTTTTT. The genes are TRBV25-1 and TRBJ2-2, with D tentatively TRBD1 (6 bases). The germline V gene encodes CDR1 MGHDK and CDR2 SYGVNS. Trimming stripped 4 bases from V and 9 bases from J, with 12 bases between. The CDR3 is 13 amino acids.

The chain joins TRBV7-8 to TRBJ1-4, with 9 bases matching TRBD1. The CDR3 sequence is 17 residues long. Losses at the gene ends were 1 base for V and 7 bases for J; bases not matched to a gene: 10. The germline V gene encodes CDR1 SGHVS and CDR2 FQNEAQ. CDR3 sequence (DNA): TGTGCCAGCAGCTTAGATAATGCGGGACAGGGTCTTGAAAAACTGTTTTTT. Translation: CASSLDNAGQGLEKLFF.

The chain uses TRBV10-3 and TRBJ1-1; tentative D call: TRBD1 (6 bases). Germline values: CDR1 ENHRY, CDR2 SYGVKD. Trimming shortened V by 5 bases and J by 1 base, and 8 bases separated the two germline ends. CDR3 length: 13 residues. CDR3 sequence: CAISSTGNTEAFF. The CDR3 coding sequence is TGTGCCATCAGTTCGACAGGGAACACTGAAGCTTTCTTT.

This clone was seen a handful of times. The chain has TRBV6-5 and TRBJ2-7, with D possibly being TRBD2 (7 bases). The CDR3 extends over 14 amino acids. Trimming stripped 5 bases from V and 7 bases from J, with 18 bases between. Per the germline V gene, CDR1 is MNHEY and CDR2 is SVGAGI. The CDR3 DNA reads as TGTGCCAGCAGTCAGTTAAGACGGGGGGCTGAGCAGTACTTC. Protein sequence: CASSQLRRGAEQYF.

This clone was found once. The V and J genes are TRBV5-1 and TRBJ2-1, with 8 bases that match TRBD2. Germline V gene sequence: CDR1 SGHRS, CDR2 YFSETQ. Trimming at V came to 0 bases and at J to 0 bases, leaving 5 bases not matched to a gene. The length of the CDR3 is 17 residues. The DNA of the CDR3 is TGCGCCAGCAGCTTGGACATAGCGGGAAGCTCCTACAATGAGCAGTTCTTC. The encoded protein is CASSLDIAGSSYNEQFF. Supplemented by reference TRBV5-1 and TRBJ2-1, the full variable domain reads KAGVTQTPRYLIKTRGQQVTLSCSPISGHRSVSWYQQTPGQGLQFLFEYFSETQRNKGNFPGRFSGRQFSNSRSEMNVSTLELGDSALYLCASSLDIAGSSYNEQFFGPGTRLTVL.

The gene calls are TRBV27 and TRBJ2-1, with 8 nucleotides matching TRBD2. V lost 3 bases, J lost 4 bases, and 17 bases stayed unmatched. The CDR3 length is 19 residues. Germline CDR1 reads MNHEY; CDR2 reads SMNVEV (reference sequence). The CDR3 nucleotides are TGTGCCAGCAGTTTTCGTGGGGCTAGCGGGTCACACATATACAATGAGCAGTTCTTC. Amino acids: CASSFRGASGSHIYNEQFF.